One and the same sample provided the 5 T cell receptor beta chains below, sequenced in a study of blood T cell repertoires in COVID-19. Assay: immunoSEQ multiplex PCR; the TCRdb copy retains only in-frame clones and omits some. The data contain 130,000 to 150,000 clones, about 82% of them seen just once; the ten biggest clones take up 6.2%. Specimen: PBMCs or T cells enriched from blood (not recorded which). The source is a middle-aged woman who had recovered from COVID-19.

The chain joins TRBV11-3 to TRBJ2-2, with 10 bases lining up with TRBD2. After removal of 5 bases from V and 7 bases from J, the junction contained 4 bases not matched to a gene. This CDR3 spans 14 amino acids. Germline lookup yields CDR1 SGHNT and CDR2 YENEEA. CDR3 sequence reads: CASSRLAGGGELFF. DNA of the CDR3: TGTGCCAGCAGCCGACTAGCGGGTGGCGGGGAGCTGTTTTTT.

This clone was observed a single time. The CDR3 nucleotides read TGTGCCAGCAGCCAGGGACAGGGAGAGGCAAAACTGTTTTTT. Translation: CASSQGQGEAKLFF. The chain has TRBV7-9 and TRBJ1-4; 9 bases line up with TRBD1. Germline CDR1 and CDR2: SEHNR and FQNEAQ (reference sequence). The CDR3 totals 14 residues. Losses at the gene ends were 5 bases for V and 10 bases for J; bases not matched to a gene: 8. The whole variable domain, remainder taken from reference TRBV7-9 and TRBJ1-4, is DTGVSQNPRHKITKRGQNVTFRCDPISEHNRLYWYRQTLGQGPEFLTYFQNEAQLEKSRLLSDRFSAERPKGSFSTLEIQRTEQGDSAMYLCASSQGQGEAKLFFGSGTQLSVL.

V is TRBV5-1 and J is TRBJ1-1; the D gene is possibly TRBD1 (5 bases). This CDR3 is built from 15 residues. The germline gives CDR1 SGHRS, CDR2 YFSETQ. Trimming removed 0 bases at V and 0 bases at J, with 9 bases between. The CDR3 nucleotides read TGCGCCAGCAGCTTGGACAGGTTCATGAACACTGAAGCTTTCTTT. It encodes CASSLDRFMNTEAFF.

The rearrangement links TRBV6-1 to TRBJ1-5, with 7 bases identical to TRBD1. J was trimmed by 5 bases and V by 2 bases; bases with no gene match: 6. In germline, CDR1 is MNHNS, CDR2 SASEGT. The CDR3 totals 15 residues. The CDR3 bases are TGTGCCAGCAGTGAACTGGGACAGCCGGATCAGCCCCAGCATTTT. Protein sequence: CASSELGQPDQPQHF.

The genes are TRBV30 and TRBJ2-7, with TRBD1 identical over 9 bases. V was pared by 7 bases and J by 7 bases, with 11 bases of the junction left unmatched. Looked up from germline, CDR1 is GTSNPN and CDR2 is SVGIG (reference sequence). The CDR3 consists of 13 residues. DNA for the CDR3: TGTGCCTTCCCCTTACAGGGGGCCGGGGAGCAGTACTTC. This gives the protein CAFPLQGAGEQYF.